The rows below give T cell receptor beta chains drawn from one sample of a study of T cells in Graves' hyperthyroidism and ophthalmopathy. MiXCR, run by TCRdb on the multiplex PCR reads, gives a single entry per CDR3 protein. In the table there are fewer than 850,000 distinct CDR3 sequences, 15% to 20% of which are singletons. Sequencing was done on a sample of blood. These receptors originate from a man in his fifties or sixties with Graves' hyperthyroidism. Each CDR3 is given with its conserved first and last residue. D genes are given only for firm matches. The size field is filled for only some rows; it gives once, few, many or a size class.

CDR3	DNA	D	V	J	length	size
CASSLFGTGSYGYTF	TGCGCCAGCAGCTTATTCGGAACAGGGAGCTATGGCTACACCTTC	-	TRBV4-1	TRBJ1-2	15	-
CASSSHAYTEAFF	TGTGCCAGCAGTTCACACGCGTACACTGAAGCTTTCTTT	-	TRBV11-2	TRBJ1-1	13	-
CASSSGQALDNEQFF	TGCGCCAGCAGTTCTGGACAGGCCTTGGACAATGAGCAGTTCTTC	TRBD1	TRBV5-1	TRBJ2-1	15	-
CASSDSVQGPIYGYTF	TGTGCCAGCAGTGATTCGGTTCAGGGGCCTATCTATGGCTACACCTTC	-	TRBV12-3/TRBV12-4	TRBJ1-2	16	many
CASSYSRQGINEQFF	TGTGCCAGCAGTTACTCCAGACAGGGGATCAATGAGCAGTTCTTC	TRBD1	TRBV6-5	TRBJ2-1	15	-
CASSRMDRVYEQYF	TGTGCCAGCAGCCGAATGGACAGGGTCTACGAGCAGTACTTC	TRBD1	TRBV7-9	TRBJ2-7	14	-
CASSPPNRGTQHF	TGTGCCAGCAGCCCACCGAACAGGGGTACCCAGCATTTT	TRBD1	TRBV7-9	TRBJ1-5	13	-
CASSQAFHRDVEYF	TGTGCCAGCAGCCAAGCCTTTCACAGGGACGTGGAGTACTTC	-	TRBV14	TRBJ2-7	14	once
CASSMTGGDEQYF	TGTGCGAGCAGTATGACAGGGGGGGACGAGCAGTACTTC	TRBD1	TRBV28	TRBJ2-7	13	-
CATSRDLGSGMNTEAFF	TGTGCCACCAGCAGAGATTTGGGGTCAGGAATGAACACTGAAGCTTTCTTT	-	TRBV15	TRBJ1-1	17	few
CASSDTARFGGRPPNEQFF	TGTGCCAGCAGCGACACGGCTCGGTTTGGCGGGAGACCGCCCAATGAGCAGTTCTTC	TRBD2	TRBV11-2	TRBJ2-1	19	-
CASSSPLTREGRTEAFF	TGCGCCAGCAGCTCTCCCCTCACGAGGGAGGGAAGGACTGAAGCTTTCTTT	-	TRBV4-1	TRBJ1-1	17	-
CASSSLQGESSYEQYF	TGTGCCAGCAGCTCACTACAGGGCGAGAGCTCCTACGAGCAGTACTTC	-	TRBV11-2	TRBJ2-7	16	many
CASSLGPLAASYNEQFF	TGCGCCAGCAGCTTGGGTCCCCTAGCGGCCTCCTACAATGAGCAGTTCTTC	TRBD2	TRBV5-1	TRBJ2-1	17	-
CASRLQLGEQYF	TGTGCCAGCAGGCTACAGTTAGGGGAGCAGTACTTC	-	TRBV2	TRBJ2-7	12	many
CASFRTGPLTEAFF	TGTGCCAGCTTCCGGACGGGGCCCCTCACTGAAGCTTTCTTT	-	TRBV28	TRBJ1-1	14	few
CASSLSRRASNSPLHF	TGTGCCAGCAGTTTGTCCCGGCGGGCTAGCAATTCACCCCTCCACTTT	-	TRBV12-3/TRBV12-4	TRBJ1-6	16	many
CASSYGTQAFF	TGTGCCAGCAGTTACGGGACCCAAGCTTTCTTT	-	TRBV6-5	TRBJ1-1	11	-
CASSFGSENTGELFF	TGTGCCAGCAGTTTTGGCAGCGAGAACACCGGGGAGCTGTTTTTT	-	TRBV12-3/TRBV12-4	TRBJ2-2	15	many
CSAPWVGDPEAFF	TGCAGTGCCCCATGGGTCGGGGACCCTGAAGCTTTCTTT	-	TRBV20-1	TRBJ1-1	13	few
CATTGTVNNEQFF	TGTGCCACAACCGGGACAGTTAACAATGAGCAGTTCTTC	TRBD1	TRBV24-1	TRBJ2-1	13	-
CASSITLAGVGDTGELFF	TGTGCCAGTAGTATAACCCTAGCGGGAGTAGGCGACACCGGGGAGCTGTTTTTT	TRBD2	TRBV19	TRBJ2-2	18	-